What follows is one T cell receptor (beta chain) and its context. These data come from a study of blood T cell repertoires in COVID-19. Assay: immunoSEQ multiplex PCR; the TCRdb copy retains only in-frame clones and omits some. This table holds 250,000 to 350,000 clones, about nine tenths found once. The CDR3 has 15 residues. With 4 bases removed from V and 4 bases from J, the gap between germline ends came to 14 bases. Germline loops: CDR1 MNHEY, CDR2 SVGEGT. This sequence was found in a woman in her sixties or seventies with acute or convalescent COVID-19. The V gene is TRBV6-2 or TRBV6-3, the J gene TRBJ1-5; D gene uncertain. The sample was peripheral blood. The CDR3, as DNA: TGTGCCAGCAGTTCCATCAGACAAGTGAATCAGCCCCAGCATTTT. Translation gives CASSSIRQVNQPQHF.